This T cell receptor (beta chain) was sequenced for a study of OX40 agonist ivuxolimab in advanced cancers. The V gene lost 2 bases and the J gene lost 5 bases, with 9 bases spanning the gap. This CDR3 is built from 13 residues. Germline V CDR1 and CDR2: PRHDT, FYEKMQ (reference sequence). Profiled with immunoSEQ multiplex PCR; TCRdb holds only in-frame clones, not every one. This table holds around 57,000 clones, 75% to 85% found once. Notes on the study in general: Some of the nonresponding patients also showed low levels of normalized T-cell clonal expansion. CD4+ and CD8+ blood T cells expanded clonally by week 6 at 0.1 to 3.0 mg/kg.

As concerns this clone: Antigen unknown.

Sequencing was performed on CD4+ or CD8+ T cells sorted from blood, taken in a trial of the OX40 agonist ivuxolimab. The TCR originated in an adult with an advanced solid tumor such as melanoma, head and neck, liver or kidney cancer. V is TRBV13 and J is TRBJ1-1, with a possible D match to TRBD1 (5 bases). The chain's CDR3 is CASSLMWGTEAFF. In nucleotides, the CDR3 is TGTGCCAGCAGCTTAATGTGGGGGACTGAAGCTTTCTTT.